A single sample gave rise to the 29 T cell receptor beta chains below, sequenced in a study of cytomegalovirus exposure and HLA in healthy donors. 60 Vbeta and 13 Jbeta primers were used in PCR. Using immunoSEQ multiplex PCR, the repertoire was profiled, and TCRdb retains in-frame clones only, with some absent. Among some 150,000 clones listed, more than 80% were seen once. The sample taken for sequencing was PBMCs. These receptor sequences come from a woman aged 18 to 35 in good health and CMV-seronegative.

The chain links TRBV6-1 to TRBJ1-5, with TRBD1 as a possible D gene (6 bases). With 2 bases removed from V and 0 bases from J, the gap between germline ends came to 11 bases. The CDR3 spans 16 residues. Germline lookup yields CDR1 MNHNS and CDR2 SASEGT. In nucleotides, the CDR3 is TGTGCCAGCAGTGAAAGGACAGCTTATAGCAATCAGCCCCAGCATTTT. This sequence encodes CASSERTAYSNQPQHF.

This clone was found a few times. CDR3 loop: CAISEGTGMNTEAFF. CDR3 in DNA: TGTGCCATCAGTGAGGGGACAGGGATGAACACTGAAGCTTTCTTT. The chain has TRBV10-3 and TRBJ1-1; the match to TRBD1 covers 9 bases. J was trimmed by 0 bases and V by 2 bases; bases with no gene match: 1. The CDR3 totals 15 residues. Germline assignment: CDR1 ENHRY and CDR2 SYGVKD.

As to this clone: The germline gene is not matched at one end of the junction; a read error may be the cause. V gene TRBV5-4 combines with J gene TRBJ1-4; 8 bases line up with TRBD1. This CDR3 has 14 residues. The germline gives CDR1 SGHNT, CDR2 YYREEE (reference sequence). CDR3 DNA: TGTGCCAGCGGAGGGACAGGCCTTAATCAAAAACTGTTTTTT. This translates into CASGGTGLNQKLFF.

V usage is TRBV6-1 and J usage is TRBJ2-3, with TRBD2 identical over 10 bases. J gave up 5 bases and V 4 bases, and 9 bases lay outside the gene matches. Germline values: CDR1 MNHNS, CDR2 SASEGT. CDR3 size: 16 residues. This CDR3 is CASSAPSGSRGDTQYF. CDR3 sequence (DNA): TGTGCCAGCAGTGCCCCTAGCGGGAGCCGGGGAGATACGCAGTATTTT.

This sequence joins TRBV4-3 and TRBJ2-3; TRBD1 agrees at 11 bases. The V and J ends lost 1 base and 11 bases, in that order; junction bases with no gene match: 8. The CDR3 extends over 15 amino acids. CDR1 is LGHNA and CDR2 is YSLEER in the germline V gene. CDR3: CASSQGGQGAFGQYF. DNA for the CDR3: TGCGCCAGCAGCCAAGGTGGACAGGGGGCGTTTGGGCAGTATTTT.

This clone turned up a few times. The chain recombines TRBV6-4 with TRBJ2-2; TRBD2 aligns across 7 bases. The CDR3 has 13 residues. Germline CDR1 MRHNA, CDR2 SNTAGT. V shed 3 bases and J 6 bases; nucleotides not matched to a gene: 1. CDR3 DNA sequence: TGTGCCAGCAGTGAACGGGAGGCCGGGGAGCTGTTTTTT. Encoded protein: CASSEREAGELFF.

The chain joins TRBV19 to TRBJ2-1; 11 nucleotides line up with TRBD2. The CDR3 has 15 amino acids. Germline V CDR1 and CDR2: LNHDA, SQIVND (reference sequence). The V gene end was trimmed by 5 bases and the J gene end by 7 bases; junction bases not matched to a gene: 7. CDR3: CASSLTSGTLNEQFF. As DNA, the CDR3 is TGTGCCAGTAGTCTGACTAGCGGGACCCTAAATGAGCAGTTCTTC.

This chain links TRBV5-1 with TRBJ1-1; a weak D match, TRBD1 (6 bases). Trimming pared 5 bases from V and 0 bases from J, leaving 11 bases between. This CDR3 has 14 amino acids. CDR1 is SGHRS and CDR2 is YFSETQ in the germline V gene. The CDR3 is CASRGQYMNTEAFF. Written as DNA, the CDR3 is TGCGCCAGCAGAGGACAGTACATGAACACTGAAGCTTTCTTT.

The chain recombines TRBV7-6 with TRBJ2-1; a possible D gene is TRBD2 (5 bases). V shed 1 base and J shed 0 bases, with 13 bases lying between them. In germline, CDR1 is SGHVS, CDR2 FNYEAQ. The CDR3 is 17 residues long. The CDR3 region is CASSLGVRAGSYNEQFF. In DNA form, the CDR3 reads TGTGCCAGCAGCTTAGGGGTCCGGGCGGGCTCCTACAATGAGCAGTTCTTC.

Written as DNA, the CDR3 is TGTGCCAGCTCACCCAGGCAGGTCGGGGAGCTGTTTTTT. Protein sequence: CASSPRQVGELFF. The V and J genes are TRBV18 and TRBJ2-2, with D uncertain. The CDR3 length is 13 residues. Germline CDR1 and CDR2: KGHSH and LQKENI. V was trimmed by 3 bases and J by 7 bases, leaving 9 bases between them. Full variable domain (outside the CDR3, taken from reference TRBV18 and TRBJ2-2): NAGVMQNPRHLVRRRGQEARLRCSPMKGHSHVYWYRQLPEEGLKFMVYLQKENIIDESGMPKERFSAEFPKEGPSILRIQQVVRGDSAAYFCASSPRQVGELFFGEGSRLTVL.

J is TRBJ2-5 and V is TRBV5-1, with unresolved D. This CDR3 has 13 amino acids. CDR1 is SGHRS and CDR2 is YFSETQ in the germline V gene. Deletions cut 1 base from V and 1 base from J, with 5 bases between. The DNA for the CDR3 is TGCGCCAGCAGCTTGCCAGGCCAAGAGACCCAGTACTTC. Protein: CASSLPGQETQYF.

This clone was detected a few times. The J gene is TRBJ1-3, the V gene TRBV7-9, with D perhaps TRBD1 (5 bases). CDR1 is SEHNR and CDR2 is FQNEAQ in the germline V gene (reference sequence). This CDR3 comprises 15 residues. V was shortened by 5 bases and J by 0 bases, with 11 bases between the two germline ends. The CDR3 DNA reads TGTGCCAGCAGCATCGGAACAGGCTCTGGAAACACCATATATTTT. This translates into CASSIGTGSGNTIYF.

The V call is TRBV9, the J call TRBJ2-3, with 14 nucleotides matching TRBD2. The CDR3 length is 15 residues. With V trimmed by 3 bases and J by 7 bases, 4 bases remained unmatched. CDR1 SGDLS and CDR2 YYNGEE come from the germline V gene. The DNA of the CDR3 is TGTGCCAGCAGCGCGGGACTAGCGGGGGCCCATACGCAGTATTTT. It translates to CASSAGLAGAHTQYF.

This chain joins TRBV7-3 and TRBJ2-1, with 8 nucleotides matching TRBD2. The CDR3 contains 17 residues. Germline lookup yields CDR1 SGHTA and CDR2 FQGTGA. Unmatched junction bases numbered 12, after V lost 4 bases and J lost 4 bases. In DNA, the CDR3 is TGTGCCAGCAGCTCCTCCACGGGAGGGAGAGGGTACAATGAGCAGTTCTTC. Translating it yields CASSSSTGGRGYNEQFF.

This clone was recorded a few times. J is TRBJ2-7 and V is TRBV13; 8 positions agree with TRBD2. The CDR3 is 14 amino acids. The J segment lost 1 base and the V segment lost 4 bases, leaving 3 bases of the junction unmatched. Germline V gene lookup returns CDR1 PRHDT and CDR2 FYEKMQ (reference sequence). This CDR3 is CASSWTSRSYEQYF. The CDR3 DNA reads as TGTGCCAGCAGCTGGACTAGCAGATCCTACGAGCAGTACTTC. The entire variable domain, with the rest obtained from reference TRBV13 and TRBJ2-7, is as follows: AAGVIQSPRHLIKEKRETATLKCYPIPRHDTVYWYQQGPGQDPQFLISFYEKMQSDKGSIPDRFSAQQFSDYHSELNMSSLELGDSALYFCASSWTSRSYEQYFGPGTRLTVT.

The V gene is TRBV10-3, the J gene TRBJ2-1; D not certain. V lost 9 bases and J lost 5, with 11 bases in between. CDR1 is ENHRY, CDR2 SYGVKD, per germline. This CDR3 has 12 amino acids. The chain's CDR3 is CAINENDNEQFF. CDR3 nucleotides: TGTGCCATAAACGAGAACGACAATGAGCAGTTCTTC.

The J gene is TRBJ2-2, the V gene TRBV18; 10 bases fit TRBD2. The CDR3 runs 18 residues. Looked up from germline, CDR1 is KGHSH and CDR2 is LQKENI. The J segment lost 3 bases and the V segment lost 2 bases, leaving 9 bases of the junction unmatched. Here the CDR3 reads CASSPRTSGTAHTGELFF. CDR3 coding DNA: TGTGCCAGCTCACCAAGGACTAGCGGCACAGCCCACACCGGGGAGCTGTTTTTT.

This chain uses TRBV9 with TRBJ2-5; the match to TRBD1 covers 8 bases. This CDR3 comprises 15 residues. Germline V gene lookup returns CDR1 SGDLS and CDR2 YYNGEE. Losses at the gene ends were 3 bases for V and 4 bases for J; bases not matched to a gene: 8. Here the CDR3 DNA reads TGTGCCAGCAGCGGAGGACAGGGTCGTTTAGAGACCCAGTACTTC. Protein sequence: CASSGGQGRLETQYF.

This clone was detected only a few times. The V call is TRBV19, the J call TRBJ1-2, with D hard to call. V shed 0 bases and J shed 8 bases, with 7 bases lying between them. This CDR3 spans 12 amino acids. Germline CDR1 reads LNHDA; CDR2 reads SQIVND (reference sequence). CDR3 coding DNA: TGTGCCAGTAGTATAGACCCAGGAGGCTACACCTTC. Residues: CASSIDPGGYTF.

The chain has TRBV10-2 and TRBJ1-3, with D maybe TRBD1 (6 bases). This CDR3 spans 16 amino acids. CDR1 and CDR2 (germline): WSHSY, SAAADI. V lost 10 bases and J lost 0, with 19 bases in between. CDR3 protein: CATSGPGGLSGNTIYF. The CDR3 bases are TGCGCCACCTCTGGGCCCGGGGGGCTCTCTGGAAACACCATATATTTT.

The chain has TRBV10-3 and TRBJ1-1; no clear D gene. Trimming left V 7 bases short and J 4 bases short, with 10 bases between. CDR1 and CDR2 from the germline V gene are ENHRY and SYGVKD. The CDR3 has 12 amino acids. The CDR3 region has the DNA TGTGCCATCACTCCAGGTTCCACTGAAGCTTTCTTT. Protein: CAITPGSTEAFF.

CDR3 DNA: TGTGCCAGCAGTCGACAGTCCTTGGGAGGGGCCAACGTCCTGACTTTC. Encoded protein: CASSRQSLGGANVLTF. This chain links TRBV2 with TRBJ2-6; possibly TRBD1 for D (5 bases). The CDR3 runs to 16 residues. The V and J ends lost 5 bases and 4 bases respectively, with 15 bases between them. In germline, CDR1 is SNHLY, CDR2 FYNNEI.

V and J are TRBV5-1 and TRBJ2-1, with TRBD2 matching over 7 bases. Trimming cost V 1 base and J 5 bases; bases outside gene matches: 6. The CDR3 is 15 residues long. Germline CDR1 SGHRS, CDR2 YFSETQ. The chain's CDR3 is CASSLMAGEDNEQFF. Written as DNA, the CDR3 is TGCGCCAGCAGCTTGATGGCGGGAGAAGACAATGAGCAGTTCTTC.

The chain carries TRBV2 and TRBJ2-3; TRBD2 matches 7 bases. This CDR3 has 14 amino acids. Germline loops: CDR1 SNHLY, CDR2 FYNNEI. The ends lost 4 bases at V and 2 bases at J; junction bases unmatched: 3. The CDR3 coding sequence is TGTGCCAGCAGTGCGGGGGGACCCACAGATACGCAGTATTTT. As protein: CASSAGGPTDTQYF. The full variable domain, rest sourced from reference TRBV2 and TRBJ2-3, is EPEVTQTPSHQVTQMGQEVILRCVPISNHLYFYWYRQILGQKVEFLVSFYNNEISEKSEIFDDQFSVERPDGSNFTLKIRSTKLEDSAMYFCASSAGGPTDTQYFGPGTRLTVL.

The chain uses TRBV7-2 and TRBJ2-7; TRBD1 matches 8 bases. The CDR3 length is 16 residues. CDR1 and CDR2 (germline): SGHTA, FQGNSA. J was trimmed by 4 bases and V by 1 base; bases with no gene match: 9. The CDR3 loop reads CASSLDYNQGAYEQYF. The CDR3 DNA sequence: TGTGCCAGCAGCTTAGATTATAATCAGGGGGCTTACGAGCAGTACTTC.

V and J are TRBV7-9 and TRBJ2-7; 9 bases map to TRBD1. The V gene end was trimmed by 8 bases and the J gene end by 2 bases; junction bases not matched to a gene: 7. Germline V lookup: CDR1 SEHNR, CDR2 FQNEAQ (reference sequence). The CDR3 runs to 14 residues. CDR3 residues: CASRPGTGTYEQYF. The CDR3 DNA reads TGTGCCAGCCGACCCGGGACAGGGACCTACGAGCAGTACTTC.

The V gene is TRBV9, the J gene TRBJ2-5, with D possibly being TRBD1 (6 bases). The CDR3 is made up of 17 amino acids. Germline CDR1 SGDLS, CDR2 YYNGEE. V lost 4 bases, J lost 4 bases, and 23 bases lay in between. CDR3 in amino acids: CASSSPAGVPFGETQYF. CDR3 coding DNA: TGTGCCAGCAGCTCCCCGGCAGGGGTCCCCTTCGGAGAGACCCAGTACTTC.

This chain links TRBV7-2 with TRBJ1-2, with 7 nucleotides matching TRBD1. Losses at the gene ends were 1 base for V and 5 bases for J; bases not matched to a gene: 4. This CDR3 is 14 amino acids long. Germline V gene lookup returns CDR1 SGHTA and CDR2 FQGNSA. CDR3 sequence reads: CASSLGQGLYGYTF. CDR3 bases: TGTGCCAGCAGCTTAGGACAGGGCCTTTATGGCTACACCTTC.

V and J are TRBV7-9 and TRBJ1-2; 11 bases match TRBD1. Germline CDR1 SEHNR, CDR2 FQNEAQ (reference sequence). The CDR3 length is 16 residues. Trimming removed 5 bases from V and 6 bases from J; junction bases left unmatched: 11. The CDR3 DNA sequence: TGTGCCAGCAGCAACGGACAGGGGGCGGGATTTGATGGCTACACCTTC. Its translation is CASSNGQGAGFDGYTF.